The 5 T cell receptor beta chains below come from one sample, sequenced in a study of a mutant IDH1 vaccine in newly diagnosed glioma. These receptors have no known antigen. Sequencing used immunoSEQ multiplex PCR; TCRdb keeps in-frame clones, though not all of them. The data contain 60,000 or so clones, 80% to 90% of them seen just once; the ten biggest clones take up 6.5% to 9%. Time point in this sample: week 5, during vaccination. One vaccine dose held 300 ug of mutant IDH1 20-mer peptide and came with topical imiquimod. The sample in question was PBMCs, obtained from a glioma patient whose treatment included an IDH1 peptide vaccine. These receptors all come from a woman aged 45-65 years with glioma.

The chain combines TRBV12-5 with TRBJ1-5; tentative D call: TRBD1 (5 bases). The length of the CDR3 is 13 residues. Germline V CDR1 and CDR2: LGHNT, FRNRAP. Trimming left V 7 bases short and J 6 bases short, with 13 bases between. Here the CDR3 reads CASARGVGQPQHF. The CDR3 coding sequence is TGTGCTAGTGCCCGAGGGGTGGGTCAGCCCCAGCATTTT.

CDR3 residues: CASSQLGPGLGEQFF. In DNA form, the CDR3 reads TGTGCCAGCAGCCAGTTAGGACCAGGGTTAGGTGAGCAGTTCTTC. The chain carries TRBV4-2 and TRBJ2-1, with a weak D call TRBD1 (5 bases). This CDR3 spans 15 amino acids. CDR1 and CDR2 from the germline V gene are LGHNA and YNFKEQ. Trimming stripped 3 bases from V and 9 bases from J, with 18 bases between.

The V call is TRBV7-7, the J call TRBJ1-6; D possibly corresponds to TRBD1 (5 bases). Per germline, CDR1 SSHAT and CDR2 FNYEAQ (reference sequence). The CDR3 totals 13 residues. Deletions cut 5 bases from V and 8 bases from J, with 10 bases between. The CDR3 here is CASSPGWDSPLHF. CDR3 DNA: TGTGCCAGCAGCCCAGGGTGGGATTCACCCCTCCACTTT.

The chain is built from TRBV27 and TRBJ2-7, with 9 bases that match TRBD1. CDR3 length equals 12 residues. J lost 3 bases, V lost 8 bases, and 2 bases had no gene match. Germline V gene sequence: CDR1 MNHEY, CDR2 SMNVEV (reference sequence). The CDR3 protein is CASRDRVYEQYF. As DNA, the CDR3 is TGTGCCAGCCGGGACAGGGTCTACGAGCAGTACTTC.

The CDR3: CASSLGPSYEQYF. The CDR3 region has the DNA TGTGCCAGCAGTTTAGGTCCGTCCTACGAGCAGTACTTC. This chain uses TRBV27 with TRBJ2-7; D is ambiguous. CDR1 and CDR2 from the germline V gene are MNHEY and SMNVEV (reference sequence). The CDR3 runs to 13 residues. V was cut by 2 bases and J by 1 base, with 6 bases left in between.